These 4 T cell receptor beta chains share one sample of origin, sequenced in a study of T-cell reconstitution after alpha-beta-depleted transplantation in children. Unique molecular identifiers featured in how the TCRbeta library was prepared. From the PCR reads, TCRdb called clonotypes with MiXCR, one entry per CDR3 protein. The sample has 450,000 to 600,000 distinct CDR3 sequences, approximately 32% seen once. The specimen was PBMCs from the stem cell graft donor, collected from the stem cell graft. All receptors derive from a human donor who donated a stem cell graft to a child with aplastic anemia.

The chain carries TRBV12-3 or TRBV12-4 and TRBJ1-2; no clear D gene. The CDR3 runs 13 residues. V lost 6 bases, J lost 6 bases, and 14 bases lay in between. This CDR3 reads CASSRRLKDGYTF. DNA for the CDR3: TGTGCCAGCAGCCGACGCCTCAAGGATGGCTACACCTTC.

The sample holds a few counts of this clonotype. The rearrangement joins TRBV10-3 to TRBJ1-1; 7 nucleotides line up with TRBD1. The germline V gene encodes CDR1 ENHRY and CDR2 SYGVKD. The CDR3 has 14 amino acids. With V trimmed by 4 bases and J by 0 bases, 2 bases remained unmatched. CDR3 in DNA: TGTGCCATCAGTGCACAGGGGCTGAACACTGAAGCTTTCTTT. It encodes CAISAQGLNTEAFF.

The V gene is TRBV24-1, the J gene TRBJ1-2; D remains unclear. Trimming left V 5 bases short and J 8 bases short, with 11 bases between. The CDR3 runs to 12 residues. Germline assignment: CDR1 KGHDR and CDR2 SFDVKD. This CDR3 reads CATSGSGGGYTF. CDR3 in DNA: TGTGCCACCAGTGGTTCAGGAGGGGGCTACACCTTC.

The genes are TRBV11-2 and TRBJ1-5, with unresolved D. Germline values: CDR1 SGHAT, CDR2 FQNNGV. There are 17 residues in the CDR3. The ends were cut back, 3 bases at V and 3 bases at J, with 18 bases in the middle. CDR3: CASSLPPFRRTNQPQHF. The CDR3 nucleotides read TGTGCCAGCAGCTTGCCTCCGTTCCGCCGTACCAATCAGCCCCAGCATTTT.